Shown below are 4 T cell receptor beta chains from a single sample sequenced in a study of vaccination and CD4 T cells after COVID-19. The study sequenced cultured CD4+ T cell DNA using the Oncomine TCR Beta short-read assay. Each CDR3 protein gets one entry after TCRdb re-called the PCR reads with MiXCR. The sample has 15,000 or so distinct CDR3 sequences, 40% to 55% seen once; the top ten hold roughly 15%. What these receptors recognize is not known. The treatment: approximately 10-day PBMC culture with coronavirus spike peptide pools or control peptides (ViraFEST assay). The sequencing here drew on CD4+ T cells from blood, cultured in vitro, taken before SARS-CoV-2 vaccination. The receptors originated from a human donor who had recovered from COVID-19.

The genes are TRBV5-4 and TRBJ2-5, with 10 bases that match TRBD2. J gave up 1 base and V 4 bases, and 7 bases lay outside the gene matches. This CDR3 has 16 amino acids. Germline CDR1 reads SGHNT; CDR2 reads YYREEE (reference sequence). CDR3: CASSPRTSGPQETQYF. CDR3 nucleotides: TGTGCCAGCAGCCCGCGGACTAGCGGACCCCAAGAGACCCAGTACTTC.

This chain connects TRBV12-3 or TRBV12-4 to TRBJ1-6; possible D gene TRBD1, 5 bases. This CDR3 comprises 15 residues. V dropped 6 bases and J dropped 7 bases, with 16 bases sitting between them. The CDR3 sequence: CASSLGGDENSPLHF. CDR3 nucleotides: TGTGCCAGCAGCCTGGGGGGGGATGAAAATTCACCCCTCCACTTT.

The CDR3 DNA follows: TGTGCCAGCAGTCTAGGACAGGGGATCTATGGCTACACCTTC. Protein sequence: CASSLGQGIYGYTF. The chain is built from TRBV6-1 and TRBJ1-2, with 9 bases lining up with TRBD1. V dropped 5 bases and J dropped 4; count of bases not matched to a gene: 5. Germline V gene sequence: CDR1 MNHNS, CDR2 SASEGT. This CDR3 region has 14 residues.

The chain couples TRBV27 to TRBJ2-4; D is undetermined. V lost 2 bases and J lost 0, with 5 bases in between. Germline assignment: CDR1 MNHEY and CDR2 SMNVEV (reference sequence). The CDR3 is 14 residues long. DNA of the CDR3: TGTGCCAGCAGTTTAGATCCAGCCAAAAACATTCAGTACTTC. The encoded protein is CASSLDPAKNIQYF.